This T cell receptor beta chain was sequenced in a study of control samples from healthy donors and cancer patients. This clone appeared a single time. Germline-derived CDR1 and CDR2 are MNHEY and SVGAGI. The CDR3 extends over 16 amino acids. Unmatched junction bases numbered 8, after V lost 4 bases and J lost 2 bases. Libraries were prepared by immunoSEQ multiplex PCR; TCRdb keeps only in-frame clonotypes and omits some of them. The data contain roughly 180,000 clones, about 93% of them singletons. The V call is TRBV6-5, the J call TRBJ1-1; 9 bases line up with TRBD1. The sequenced sample consisted of blood. This receptor was taken from an older woman in good health. The CDR3 protein is CASSWTNRGLNTEAFF. CDR3 DNA: TGTGCCAGCAGTTGGACGAACAGGGGGCTCAACACTGAAGCTTTCTTT.